This is a list of T cell receptor beta chains from one sample in a study of technical replicates of blood from four donors. The method was immunoSEQ multiplex PCR; TCRdb's version includes in-frame clones alone and lacks a portion of them. The sample records about 56,000 clones, about 93% being singletons. The sample taken for sequencing was PBMCs. The source of these receptors is a human donor in good health. Some clones in this sample may be carry-over from other donors' samples. CDR3s leave out the opening cysteine and the closing phenylalanine or tryptophan. Size values are once, few and many counts, or a class for expanded clones, and some rows have none.

size	V	J	CDR3
NA	TRBV4-1	TRBJ1-1	ASSARQGASFEAF
NA	TRBV4-3	TRBJ2-3	ASSQAYGGIITDTQY
NA	TRBV7-2	TRBJ1-2	ASSPSTYQVDGYT
NA	TRBV6-5	TRBJ2-5	ASSDGGTQY
NA	TRBV6-1	TRBJ1-2	ASSPQYRGNGYT
NA	TRBV19	TRBJ2-7	ASSITRGYEQY
NA	TRBV6-1	TRBJ1-4	ASSGHRQGKNEKLF
NA	TRBV5-5	TRBJ2-7	ASSLPGEALYEQY
NA	TRBV5-1	TRBJ2-7	ASSKDRRLSYEQY
NA	TRBV6-5	TRBJ2-1	AATGDVYNEQF
NA	TRBV19	TRBJ2-2	ASSIPPGLANTGELF
NA	TRBV6-1	TRBJ2-3	ASSVRGRGIVDTQY
NA	TRBV5-1	TRBJ2-3	ASSLEVGSGVPTDTQY
NA	TRBV7-9	TRBJ2-7	ASSLGGGGIEQY
once	TRBV2	TRBJ2-3	ASSPGLAGYTQY
NA	TRBV4-3	TRBJ2-5	ASSQDRGGAQY
NA	TRBV18	TRBJ1-5	ASSEGTGGGQPQH
NA	TRBV7-8	TRBJ2-1	ASSLMWPLSYNEQF
NA	TRBV14	TRBJ2-5	ASAGPTGTGHSQETQY
NA	TRBV14	TRBJ2-5	ASSQDLLEQETQY
NA	TRBV4-1	TRBJ2-2	ASSPGQGAGTGELF
NA	TRBV7-2	TRBJ1-2	ASSFRRLEGGYGYT
NA	TRBV7-7	TRBJ2-5	ASSLFRDRGRETQY